These 24 T cell receptor beta chains share one sample of origin, sequenced in a study of monozygotic twins with inflammatory bowel disease. TCRdb re-called the 5' RACE reads and catalogs CDR3 proteins one per entry, DNA excluded. The table lists some 190,000 distinct CDR3 sequences. Sequencing was done on a sample of blood. The receptor set was obtained from a human donor with ulcerative colitis or Crohn's disease, or a healthy co-twin of an affected twin (not recorded which).

The chain links TRBV12-3 or TRBV12-4 to TRBJ2-5. This CDR3 region has 11 residues. The CDR3 loop reads CASSFSGTQYF.

V is TRBV29-1 and J is TRBJ1-1. The length of the CDR3 is 14 residues. Germline V gene data show CDR1 as SQVTM and CDR2 as ANQGSEA. The CDR3 region is CSVDSRLMNTEAFF.

V is TRBV6-5 and J is TRBJ1-1; checking the TCRdb D call of TRBD1 is not possible without DNA. This CDR3 contains 16 residues. Germline CDR1 and CDR2: MNHEY and SVGAGI. This CDR3 reads CASSYPKTGERTEAFF.

The chain combines TRBV6-1 with TRBJ1-2. The CDR3 loop spans 15 amino acids. The germline V gene has CDR1 MNHNS and CDR2 SASEGT. The CDR3 here is CASNRPKEAINGYTF.

This chain links TRBV19 with TRBJ1-6. This CDR3 contains 14 residues. Germline V gene lookup returns CDR1 LNHDA and CDR2 SQIVND (reference sequence). The CDR3 protein is CATQPTSYNSPLHF.

V gene TRBV10-3 combines with J gene TRBJ2-1; TCRdb picks TRBD2, but there is no DNA to check that call. Germline loops: CDR1 ENHRY, CDR2 SYGVKD. The CDR3 consists of 15 residues. CDR3 residues: CAISEGGLADNEQFF.

This chain links TRBV20-1 with TRBJ2-3; the D call of TRBD1 rests on TCRdb alone, since no DNA is present to check it. The CDR3 is 14 amino acids. The germline V gene has CDR1 DFQATT and CDR2 SNEGSKA (reference sequence). CDR3 sequence: CSASQGTFADTQYF.

The rearrangement links TRBV7-9 to TRBJ1-3. Germline CDR1 and CDR2: SEHNR and FQNEAQ (reference sequence). The CDR3 consists of 14 residues. CDR3 sequence: CASSLVRAGNTIYF.

The chain employs TRBV7-2 and TRBJ1-2; the TRBD1 assignment by TCRdb is unverifiable without DNA. The CDR3 runs 15 residues. Germline V gene lookup returns CDR1 SGHTA and CDR2 FQGNSA. The CDR3 here is CASTPRGRMDYGYTF.

This rearrangement joins TRBV7-3 to TRBJ1-1. Germline lookup yields CDR1 SGHTA and CDR2 FQGTGA. The CDR3 is 13 amino acids. The CDR3 here is CASSFYGNTEAFF.

V and J are TRBV7-2 and TRBJ2-1. The CDR3 is 13 residues long. Germline loops: CDR1 SGHTA, CDR2 FQGNSA. This CDR3 is CASRLSGVVEQFF.

V usage is TRBV5-1 and J usage is TRBJ2-5. The CDR3 length is 13 residues. Germline CDR1 and CDR2: SGHRS and YFSETQ. This chain's CDR3 is CASSFLLRETQYF.

V and J are TRBV5-1 and TRBJ1-2. The CDR3 contains 15 residues. Germline CDR1 reads SGHRS; CDR2 reads YFSETQ. This CDR3 reads CASSLRGGTNYGYTF.

The chain has TRBV12-3 or TRBV12-4 and TRBJ2-3; the TRBD1 assignment by TCRdb is unverifiable without DNA. This CDR3 has 14 residues. This CDR3 reads CASSTRGFRDTQYF.

The chain uses TRBV6-4 and TRBJ2-1; lacking DNA, the TRBD2 call made by TCRdb goes unchecked. Germline V gives CDR1 MRHNA, CDR2 SNTAGT. CDR3 length: 15 amino acids. CDR3 in amino acids: CASKREAGVRDEQFF.

The J gene is TRBJ2-7, the V gene TRBV29-1. Germline CDR1 and CDR2: SQVTM and ANQGSEA. The CDR3 contains 13 residues. Here the CDR3 reads CSAADGISYEQYF.

The chain joins TRBV18 to TRBJ2-1. This CDR3 comprises 13 residues. CDR1 and CDR2 (germline): KGHSH, LQKENI. CDR3 sequence reads: CASSLDPGGEQFF.

J is TRBJ1-1 and V is TRBV29-1; TCRdb reports TRBD1, a call that lacks DNA to check it against. The germline V gene has CDR1 SQVTM and CDR2 ANQGSEA. This CDR3 spans 14 amino acids. The CDR3 here is CSVEGRVSLHEAFF.

The V call is TRBV7-2, the J call TRBJ2-1; TCRdb's assignment of TRBD1 cannot be checked, as there is no DNA. CDR3 length equals 14 residues. From germline, CDR1 is SGHTA and CDR2 FQGNSA. CDR3 sequence: CASSLDRGMAKQFF.

The rearrangement links TRBV7-8 to TRBJ2-7; TCRdb selects TRBD1, and the lack of DNA leaves this call unchecked. The germline gives CDR1 SGHVS, CDR2 FQNEAQ. The length of the CDR3 is 12 residues. The CDR3 protein is CASSLGANEQYF. Using reference TRBV7-8 and TRBJ2-7 for the parts outside the CDR3, the full variable domain is GAGVSQSPRYKVAKRGQDVALRCDPISGHVSLFWYQQALGQGPEFLTYFQNEAQLDKSGLPSDRFFAERPEGSVSTLKIQRTQQEDSAVYLCASSLGANEQYFGPGTRLTVT.

The rearrangement links TRBV7-2 to TRBJ2-1. The CDR3 has 16 residues. CDR1 and CDR2 from the germline V gene are SGHTA and FQGNSA. The CDR3 sequence is CASSFLFGLPYNEQFF. Combining the CDR3 with reference TRBV7-2 and TRBJ2-1 gives the whole variable domain GAGVSQSPSNKVTEKGKDVELRCDPISGHTALYWYRQSLGQGLEFLIYFQGNSAPDKSGLPSDRFSAERTGGSVSTLTIQRTQQEDSAVYLCASSFLFGLPYNEQFFGPGTRLTVL.

V gene TRBV7-9 combines with J gene TRBJ1-5. The length of the CDR3 is 17 residues. Germline V gene lookup returns CDR1 SEHNR and CDR2 FQNEAQ (reference sequence). The CDR3 reads CASSSGHSLSTNQPQHF.

The chain has TRBV5-5 and TRBJ1-1; the D call from TCRdb, TRBD1, cannot be confirmed without DNA. CDR3 length equals 16 residues. The germline V gene has CDR1 SGHKS and CDR2 YYEKEE (reference sequence). The CDR3 loop reads CASSPPRGQEVTEAFF.

This CDR3 is CASSPGQGSITEAFF. The chain couples TRBV18 to TRBJ1-1; the D call from TCRdb, TRBD1, cannot be confirmed without DNA. Per germline, CDR1 KGHSH and CDR2 LQKENI. The CDR3 spans 15 residues. Looking up the rest from reference TRBV18 and TRBJ1-1 gives the full variable domain: NAGVMQNPRHLVRRRGQEARLRCSPMKGHSHVYWYRQLPEEGLKFMVYLQKENIIDESGMPKERFSAEFPKEGPSILRIQQVVRGDSAAYFCASSPGQGSITEAFFGQGTRLTVV.